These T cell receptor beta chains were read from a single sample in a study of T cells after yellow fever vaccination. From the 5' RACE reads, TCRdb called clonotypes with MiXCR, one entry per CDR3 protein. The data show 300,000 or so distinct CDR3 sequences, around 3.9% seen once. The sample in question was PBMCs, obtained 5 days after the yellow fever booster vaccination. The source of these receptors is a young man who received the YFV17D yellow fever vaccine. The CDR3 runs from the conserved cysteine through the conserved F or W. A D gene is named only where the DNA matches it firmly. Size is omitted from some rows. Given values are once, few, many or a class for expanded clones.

cdr3_nt: TGTGCCAGCAGCCCTGGGGTCACAGTCAGTTTGAACACTGAAGCTTTCTTT
cdr3_aa: CASSPGVTVSLNTEAFF
clone_size: few
d_call: -
j_call: TRBJ1-1
v_call: TRBV5-4

cdr3_nt: TGTGCCAGCAGCCCGTGGTCGACAAACATTCAGTACTTC
cdr3_aa: CASSPWSTNIQYF
clone_size: few
d_call: -
j_call: TRBJ2-4
v_call: TRBV7-9

cdr3_nt: TGTGCCAGCAGCTTAGATGTCGGGAACTATGGCTACACCTTC
cdr3_aa: CASSLDVGNYGYTF
clone_size: few
d_call: -
j_call: TRBJ1-2
v_call: TRBV7-9

cdr3_nt: TGTGCCAGCAGGCCTCTGGGGGGCTCCTACAATGAGCAGTTCTTC
cdr3_aa: CASRPLGGSYNEQFF
clone_size: few
d_call: -
j_call: TRBJ2-1
v_call: TRBV6-2/TRBV6-3

cdr3_nt: TGCGCCAGCAGTACAGGGGAGGCCTTAGCCAAAAACATTCAGTACTTC
cdr3_aa: CASSTGEALAKNIQYF
clone_size: many
d_call: -
j_call: TRBJ2-4
v_call: TRBV4-1

cdr3_nt: TGTGCCAGCAGTGTCCATGGGACGGCGATGAACACTGAAGCTTTCTTT
cdr3_aa: CASSVHGTAMNTEAFF
clone_size: many
d_call: -
j_call: TRBJ1-1
v_call: TRBV6-5

cdr3_nt: TGCGCCAGCAGCCTCGAATCGGGACATAAGACCCAGTACTTC
cdr3_aa: CASSLESGHKTQYF
clone_size: few
d_call: -
j_call: TRBJ2-5
v_call: TRBV4-1

cdr3_nt: TGTGCCAGCAGCCGAGGACTAAATCAGCCCCAGCATTTT
cdr3_aa: CASSRGLNQPQHF
clone_size: few
d_call: -
j_call: TRBJ1-5
v_call: TRBV7-9

cdr3_nt: TGTGCCAGCATACAGGGGGTCACCGGGGAGCTGTTTTTT
cdr3_aa: CASIQGVTGELFF
clone_size: -
d_call: TRBD1
j_call: TRBJ2-2
v_call: TRBV6-5

cdr3_nt: TGTGCCAGCAGCTTTACGGGACAGGGGACGCGAGAGACCCAGTACTTC
cdr3_aa: CASSFTGQGTRETQYF
clone_size: few
d_call: TRBD1
j_call: TRBJ2-5
v_call: TRBV5-4

cdr3_nt: TGTGCCAGCAGCTCCGGGACTAGCGGGGGGAGGCCAGATACGCAGTATTTT
cdr3_aa: CASSSGTSGGRPDTQYF
clone_size: -
d_call: TRBD2
j_call: TRBJ2-3
v_call: TRBV7-9

cdr3_nt: TGTGCCAGCAGTTCACCGGGACAGGGGAGCGGGGAGCTGTTTTTT
cdr3_aa: CASSSPGQGSGELFF
clone_size: many
d_call: TRBD1
j_call: TRBJ2-2
v_call: TRBV6-5

cdr3_nt: TGCAGTGCGAGACGGAGGGAAGAGACCCAGTACTTC
cdr3_aa: CSARRREETQYF
clone_size: many
d_call: -
j_call: TRBJ2-5
v_call: TRBV20-1

cdr3_nt: TGTGCCAGCAGTTTAGTGGGTCGTGGAGAAAAACTGTTTTTT
cdr3_aa: CASSLVGRGEKLFF
clone_size: many
d_call: -
j_call: TRBJ1-4
v_call: TRBV12-3/TRBV12-4

cdr3_nt: TGCGCCACCTCCAAAGACTCGGGATCTGAAGCTTTCTTT
cdr3_aa: CATSKDSGSEAFF
clone_size: many
d_call: -
j_call: TRBJ1-1
v_call: TRBV5-1

cdr3_nt: TGTGCCAGCAGCAAAGGACTAGCGGGGGAAGATACGCAGTATTTT
cdr3_aa: CASSKGLAGEDTQYF
clone_size: many
d_call: TRBD2
j_call: TRBJ2-3
v_call: TRBV7-2